Listed here are 26 T cell receptor beta chains from one sample, sequenced in a study of molecular identifiers for immune sequencing clone quantification. TCRdb redid the calling of the PCR reads with MiXCR, one entry per CDR3 protein. The sample carries some 91,000 distinct CDR3 sequences, 20% to 25% recorded once. Sequenced material: naive CD8+ T cells from blood, with Jurkat cell RNA spiked in. The subset: FACS-sorted CD8+CD4-CCR7+CD45RA+ naive T cells. These receptors were collected from a human donor in good health. Some libraries in this study had Jurkat cell RNA spiked in.

This clonotype has more than one count but fewer than ten. The chain employs TRBV9 and TRBJ2-1, with 7 nucleotides matching TRBD2. The CDR3 loop spans 14 amino acids. The V segment lost 3 bases and the J segment 7 bases; nucleotides outside the gene matches: 7. Per germline, CDR1 SGDLS and CDR2 YYNGEE. The CDR3 loop reads CASSGGLAENEQFF. In DNA, the CDR3 is TGTGCCAGCAGCGGTGGGCTAGCGGAGAATGAGCAGTTCTTC.

In its sample, this clonotype was seen many times. The chain combines TRBV29-1 with TRBJ2-7; D might be TRBD1 or TRBD2, each matching 5 bases. Germline V gene lookup returns CDR1 SQVTM and CDR2 ANQGSEA. V dropped 5 bases and J dropped 2 bases, with 19 bases sitting between them. CDR3 length equals 15 residues. CDR3: CSVFRVGDQTYEQYF. The CDR3 DNA is TGCAGCGTTTTCCGGGTCGGGGACCAAACCTACGAGCAGTACTTC.

At least ten counts were recorded for this clonotype. V is TRBV7-9 and J is TRBJ2-3; the D is unclear. V gave up 2 bases and J gave up 2 bases, with 14 bases separating them. CDR1 and CDR2 from the germline V gene are SEHNR and FQNEAQ (reference sequence). The CDR3 covers 16 residues. The CDR3 region has the DNA TGTGCCAGCAGCTTACTTTCGGATTTCGACACAGATACGCAGTATTTT. Residues: CASSLLSDFDTDTQYF. Supplemented by reference TRBV7-9 and TRBJ2-3, the full variable domain reads DTGVSQNPRHKITKRGQNVTFRCDPISEHNRLYWYRQTLGQGPEFLTYFQNEAQLEKSRLLSDRFSAERPKGSFSTLEIQRTEQGDSAMYLCASSLLSDFDTDTQYFGPGTRLTVL.

There are a few counts of this clonotype. V usage is TRBV13 and J usage is TRBJ2-5; D possibly corresponds to TRBD2 (6 bases). CDR3 length: 15 amino acids. CDR1 and CDR2 (germline): PRHDT, FYEKMQ (reference sequence). The V end lost 5 bases, the J end lost 5 bases, and 18 bases lay between the germline ends. The CDR3 DNA sequence: TGTGCCAGCAGCCACTTGGGGGGTTCAGGGGAGACCCAGTACTTC. Protein sequence: CASSHLGGSGETQYF.

This clonotype was observed a handful of times. The CDR3 DNA is TGTGCCAGTAGTATTGGGGGGGGGCCGCACAATGAGCAGTTCTTC. Protein: CASSIGGGPHNEQFF. This chain joins TRBV19 and TRBJ2-1; the D gene is possibly TRBD2 (7 bases). With 3 bases removed from V and 5 bases from J, the gap between germline ends came to 14 bases. The CDR3 contains 15 residues. Germline-derived CDR1 and CDR2 are LNHDA and SQIVND (reference sequence).

This clonotype was counted at least ten times. The chain combines TRBV12-3 or TRBV12-4 with TRBJ2-3; 8 bases are a match to TRBD1. J was trimmed by 2 bases and V by 3 bases; bases with no gene match: 4. There are 15 residues in the CDR3. The DNA of the CDR3 is TGTGCCAGCAGTTTCGGACAGGGATACACAGATACGCAGTATTTT. Encoded protein: CASSFGQGYTDTQYF.

This clonotype occurred many times. The V gene is TRBV29-1, the J gene TRBJ2-7; D might be TRBD1 (6 bases). The CDR3 contains 13 residues. Trimming removed 1 base from V and 2 bases from J, with 9 bases in between. The germline V gene encodes CDR1 SQVTM and CDR2 ANQGSEA. The CDR3 sequence is CSVEAGEPYEQYF. The CDR3 DNA follows: TGCAGCGTTGAAGCAGGGGAGCCCTACGAGCAGTACTTC.

For this clonotype: The junction shows a germline mismatch at one end, possibly a read error. The chain uses TRBV27 and TRBJ1-1; a weak D match, TRBD1 (6 bases). The length of the CDR3 is 14 residues. The germline CDR1 and CDR2 sequences are MNHEY and SMNVEV (reference sequence). The CDR3 protein is CARRLAPGGPAAFF. Written as DNA, the CDR3 is TGTGCCCGCAGGTTAGCCCCGGGGGGGCCTGCCGCTTTCTTT.

As for this clonotype: A much larger clone differs by one base, so this may be a read error. This rearrangement joins TRBV6-5 to TRBJ1-1, with TRBD1 as a possible D gene (6 bases). The V end was cut by 8 bases, the J end by 3 bases, with 10 bases between. CDR1 is MNHEY, CDR2 SVGAGI, per germline. The CDR3 is 12 residues long. CDR3 sequence reads: CASQGLYTEAFF. The CDR3, as DNA: TGTGCCAGCCAGGGGCTGTACACTGAAGCTTTCTTT.

For this clonotype: This may be a read error, as it is one base from a much larger clone. V and J are TRBV27 and TRBJ1-1; 8 bases are shared with TRBD1. Germline values: CDR1 MNHEY, CDR2 SMNVEV (reference sequence). This CDR3 has 16 amino acids. Germline trimming cut 5 bases from V and 3 bases from J; bases unmatched to any gene: 11. CDR3: CASSQRTGTMDTEAFF. DNA for the CDR3: TGTGCCAGCAGTCAACGGACAGGGACTATGGACACTGAAGCTTTCTTT.

As to this clonotype: A much larger clone lies a single base off, so this may be a read error. The rearrangement joins TRBV13 to TRBJ2-7, with a possible D match to TRBD2 (6 bases). The germline V gene has CDR1 PRHDT and CDR2 FYEKMQ (reference sequence). CDR3 length: 14 amino acids. Written as DNA, the CDR3 is TGTGCCAGCAGCCTCGGAGGGACCGCGTACGGGCAGTACTTC. As protein: CASSLGGTAYGQYF.

This clonotype showed up many times. The V and J genes are TRBV5-4 and TRBJ2-3; no clear D. The CDR3 has 11 residues. From germline, CDR1 is SGHNT and CDR2 YYREEE (reference sequence). V lost 2 bases and J 5 bases, leaving 3 bases between the germline ends. The DNA for the CDR3 is TGTGCCAGCAGCTTTGTAGATACGCAGTATTTT. Amino acid sequence: CASSFVDTQYF.

This clonotype has ten or more counts. As DNA, the CDR3 is TGTGCCAGCAGCGTGGCAGGGGGCGCAGATACGCAGTATTTT. It encodes CASSVAGGADTQYF. The rearrangement uses TRBV9 and TRBJ2-3, with TRBD1 identical over 8 bases. Losses at the gene ends were 2 bases for V and 4 bases for J; bases not matched to a gene: 3. The CDR3 has 14 amino acids. Looked up from germline, CDR1 is SGDLS and CDR2 is YYNGEE.

The rearrangement joins TRBV30 to TRBJ2-1; TRBD1 matches 10 bases. CDR3 length: 15 amino acids. Trimming removed 5 bases from V and 5 bases from J; junction bases left unmatched: 9. CDR1 is GTSNPN, CDR2 SVGIG, per germline (reference sequence). CDR3 sequence reads: CAWGPTGGFHNEQFF. The DNA for the CDR3 is TGTGCCTGGGGCCCGACAGGGGGCTTCCACAATGAGCAGTTCTTC.

In its sample, this clonotype was seen many times. The V and J genes are TRBV12-3 or TRBV12-4 and TRBJ2-7; perhaps TRBD1 as D (5 bases). The V and J ends lost 2 bases and 1 base respectively, with 15 bases between them. CDR3 length equals 16 residues. The CDR3 coding sequence is TGTGCCAGCAGTTTACTCTTCCCTGGGGCTTCCTACGAGCAGTACTTC. It translates to CASSLLFPGASYEQYF.

This clonotype was counted at least ten times. The genes are TRBV5-6 and TRBJ2-6; 7 nucleotides align to TRBD1. The CDR3 contains 17 residues. CDR1 SGHDT and CDR2 YYEEEE come from the germline V gene. V lost 4 bases to trimming and J lost 0 bases; unmatched junction nucleotides: 7. In nucleotides, the CDR3 is TGTGCCAGCAGCCCAGGGACAGTAAGCTCTGGGGCCAACGTCCTGACTTTC. The encoded protein is CASSPGTVSSGANVLTF.

This clonotype showed up many times. The chain joins TRBV6-6 to TRBJ2-1; D is unresolved. The CDR3 loop spans 15 amino acids. CDR1 and CDR2 from the germline V gene are MNHNY and SVGAGI (reference sequence). V was shortened by 5 bases and J by 2 bases, with 13 bases between the two germline ends. This CDR3 reads CASSPTRSPYNEQFF. The CDR3 DNA follows: TGTGCCAGCAGTCCGACCCGATCCCCCTACAATGAGCAGTTCTTC.

A few counts support this clonotype. Given a much more abundant clone one base away, this may be a read error. This chain uses TRBV27 with TRBJ1-1; D remains unclear. This CDR3 spans 13 amino acids. Trimming removed 5 bases from V and 6 bases from J, with 13 bases in between. Germline CDR1 reads MNHEY; CDR2 reads SMNVEV (reference sequence). The CDR3, as DNA: TGTGCCAGCAGTCCGCTGGCGGACCCTGAAGCTTTCTTT. It translates to CASSPLADPEAFF.

Many counts were recorded for this clonotype. J is TRBJ2-4 and V is TRBV7-6, with 16 bases identical to TRBD2. The germline V gene encodes CDR1 SGHVS and CDR2 FNYEAQ. V lost 3 bases to trimming and J lost 2 bases; unmatched junction nucleotides: 7. The CDR3 covers 19 residues. The CDR3 loop is CASSFPGLAGGPTKNIQYF. CDR3 in DNA: TGTGCCAGCAGCTTCCCGGGACTAGCGGGAGGGCCGACCAAAAACATTCAGTACTTC.

For this clonotype: This may arise from a read error, as a much more abundant clone is one base away. Because it lacks the conserved phenylalanine or tryptophan at the end, this CDR3 is likely a read error. The genes are TRBV5-1 and TRBJ2-6; TRBD1 matches 8 bases. Trimming took 0 bases from V and 0 from J; bases not matched to a gene: 5. This CDR3 has 18 residues. Germline V CDR1 and CDR2: SGHRS, YFSETQ. CDR3 sequence: CASSLDWTGNSGANVLTL. For the CDR3, the DNA is TGCGCCAGCAGCTTGGACTGGACAGGGAACTCTGGGGCCAACGTCCTGACTCTC.

The chain employs TRBV6-5 and TRBJ2-2; the D call may be TRBD1 or TRBD2 (5 bases each). Germline CDR1 reads MNHEY; CDR2 reads SVGAGI. Trimming cost V 2 bases and J 4 bases, with 23 bases left between them. The CDR3 consists of 19 residues. The CDR3 sequence: CASSYRGTGTPSSTGELFF. The CDR3, as DNA: TGTGCCAGCAGTTACCGAGGCACCGGGACCCCGAGTTCCACCGGGGAGCTGTTTTTT.

V usage is TRBV27 and J usage is TRBJ2-3; 7 nucleotides align to TRBD2. The CDR3 has 16 residues. Germline CDR1 and CDR2: MNHEY and SMNVEV (reference sequence). The ends lost 6 bases at V and 0 bases at J; junction bases unmatched: 9. The CDR3 bases are TGTGCCAGCAGCCTGGGCGGGGGACTAAGCACAGATACGCAGTATTTT. This sequence encodes CASSLGGGLSTDTQYF.

This clonotype was seen a few times. The chain uses TRBV19 and TRBJ2-1, with D possibly TRBD2 on 5 matching bases. This CDR3 spans 13 amino acids. Trimming stripped 1 base from V and 9 bases from J, with 10 bases between. The germline gives CDR1 LNHDA, CDR2 SQIVND (reference sequence). CDR3 region: CASSIALAPEQFF. For the CDR3, the DNA is TGTGCCAGTAGTATAGCCCTAGCCCCTGAGCAGTTCTTC.

At least ten counts were recorded for this clonotype. V usage is TRBV5-4 and J usage is TRBJ2-7; 8 nucleotides match TRBD1. Germline CDR1 is SGHNT and CDR2 is YYREEE (reference sequence). The junction had 5 bases not matched to a gene; V was cut back by 4 bases and J by 5 bases. This CDR3 contains 13 residues. The CDR3 region has the DNA TGTGCCAGCAGCCCGTGGACAGGGAACGAGCAGTACTTC. It encodes CASSPWTGNEQYF.

This clonotype was seen repeatedly, ten times or more. The V gene is TRBV28, the J gene TRBJ2-7; D assignment may be TRBD1 or TRBD2 (6 bases each). Trimming stripped 5 bases from V and 6 bases from J, with 14 bases between. Germline V gene sequence: CDR1 MDHEN, CDR2 SYDVKM. This CDR3 has 13 residues. The CDR3 reads CASSPLGGIEQYF. As DNA, the CDR3 is TGTGCCAGCAGTCCGTTGGGGGGCATCGAGCAGTACTTC.

At least ten counts were recorded for this clonotype. The J gene is TRBJ2-7, the V gene TRBV4-3; D not resolved. CDR3 length equals 15 residues. Trimming shortened V by 2 bases and J by 2 bases, and 13 bases separated the two germline ends. The germline V gene encodes CDR1 LGHNA and CDR2 YSLEER. CDR3 residues: CASSQQDGAPYEQYF. Here the CDR3 DNA reads TGCGCCAGCAGCCAACAGGACGGTGCCCCCTACGAGCAGTACTTC.